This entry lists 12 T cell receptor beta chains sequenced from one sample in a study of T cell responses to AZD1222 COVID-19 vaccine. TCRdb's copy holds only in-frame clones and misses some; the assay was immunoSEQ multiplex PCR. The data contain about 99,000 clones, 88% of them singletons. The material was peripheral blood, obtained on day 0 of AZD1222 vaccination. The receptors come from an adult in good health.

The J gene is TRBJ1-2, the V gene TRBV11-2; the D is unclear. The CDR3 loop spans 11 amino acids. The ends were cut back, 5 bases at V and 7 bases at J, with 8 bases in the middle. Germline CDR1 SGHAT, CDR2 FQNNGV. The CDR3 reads CASSRKIGYTF. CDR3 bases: TGTGCCAGCAGCCGAAAGATTGGCTACACCTTC.

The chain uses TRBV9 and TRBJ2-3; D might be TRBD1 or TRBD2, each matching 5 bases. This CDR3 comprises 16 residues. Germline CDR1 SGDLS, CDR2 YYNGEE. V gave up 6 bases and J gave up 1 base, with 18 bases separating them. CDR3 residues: CASTSGRRSGTDTQYF. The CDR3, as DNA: TGTGCCAGCACCTCGGGACGGCGTAGCGGCACAGATACGCAGTATTTT.

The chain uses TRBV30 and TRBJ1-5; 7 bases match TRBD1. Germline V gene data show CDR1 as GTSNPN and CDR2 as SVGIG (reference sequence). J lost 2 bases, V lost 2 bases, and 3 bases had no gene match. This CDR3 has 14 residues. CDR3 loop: CAWSSQGGNQPQHF. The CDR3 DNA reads TGTGCCTGGAGTTCCCAGGGGGGCAATCAGCCCCAGCATTTT.

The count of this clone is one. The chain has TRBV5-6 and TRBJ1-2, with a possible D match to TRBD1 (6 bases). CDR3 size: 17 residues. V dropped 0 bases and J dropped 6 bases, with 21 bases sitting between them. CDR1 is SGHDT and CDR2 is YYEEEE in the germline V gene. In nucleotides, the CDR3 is TGTGCCAGCAGCTTGGGGGTCGACAGGATGAAAACCAATGGCTACACCTTC. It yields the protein CASSLGVDRMKTNGYTF.

As DNA, the CDR3 is TGTGCCAGCAGCCGGAGAGCAAGCTCCTACAATGAGCAGTTCTTC. Its translation: CASSRRASSYNEQFF. V and J are TRBV2 and TRBJ2-1; D gene ambiguous. Trimming shortened V by 6 bases and J by 0 bases, and 12 bases separated the two germline ends. The CDR3 is made up of 15 amino acids. In germline, CDR1 is SNHLY, CDR2 FYNNEI.

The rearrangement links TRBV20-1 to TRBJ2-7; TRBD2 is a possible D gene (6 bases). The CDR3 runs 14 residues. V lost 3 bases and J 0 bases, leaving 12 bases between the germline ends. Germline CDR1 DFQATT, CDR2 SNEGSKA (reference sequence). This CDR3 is CSASVAGSSYEQYF. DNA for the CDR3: TGCAGTGCTAGTGTTGCGGGGAGCTCCTACGAGCAGTACTTC.

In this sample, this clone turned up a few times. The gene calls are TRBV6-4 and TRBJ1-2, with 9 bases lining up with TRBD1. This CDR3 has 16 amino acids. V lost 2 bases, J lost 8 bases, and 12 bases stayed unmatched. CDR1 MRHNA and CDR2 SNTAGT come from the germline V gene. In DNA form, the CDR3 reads TGTGCCAGCAGTGACACTGCCGGGACAGGGACCTCGGGCTACACCTTC. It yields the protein CASSDTAGTGTSGYTF.

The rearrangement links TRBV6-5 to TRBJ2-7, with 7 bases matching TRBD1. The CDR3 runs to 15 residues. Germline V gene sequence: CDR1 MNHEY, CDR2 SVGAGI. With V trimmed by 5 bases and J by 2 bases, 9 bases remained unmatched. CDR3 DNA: TGTGCCAGCAGTCCCAACAGGGGTGGGACCTACGAGCAGTACTTC. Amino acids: CASSPNRGGTYEQYF.

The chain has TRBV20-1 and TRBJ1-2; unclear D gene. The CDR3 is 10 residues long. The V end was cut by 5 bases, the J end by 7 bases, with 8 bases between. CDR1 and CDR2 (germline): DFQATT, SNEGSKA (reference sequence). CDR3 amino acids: CSAGLSGYTF. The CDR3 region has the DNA TGCAGTGCTGGGCTCTCTGGCTACACCTTC.

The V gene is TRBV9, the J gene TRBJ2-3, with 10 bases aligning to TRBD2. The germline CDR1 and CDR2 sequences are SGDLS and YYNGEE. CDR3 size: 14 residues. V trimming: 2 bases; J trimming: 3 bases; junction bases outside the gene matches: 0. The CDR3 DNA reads TGTGCCAGCAGCGTGGGACTAGCGACAGATACGCAGTATTTT. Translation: CASSVGLATDTQYF.

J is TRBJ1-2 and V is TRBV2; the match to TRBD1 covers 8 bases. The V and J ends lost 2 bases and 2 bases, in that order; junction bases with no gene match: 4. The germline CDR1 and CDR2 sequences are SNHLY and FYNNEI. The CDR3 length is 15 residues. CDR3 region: CASSEKQGGNYGYTF. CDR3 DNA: TGTGCCAGCAGTGAAAAACAGGGGGGCAACTATGGCTACACCTTC.

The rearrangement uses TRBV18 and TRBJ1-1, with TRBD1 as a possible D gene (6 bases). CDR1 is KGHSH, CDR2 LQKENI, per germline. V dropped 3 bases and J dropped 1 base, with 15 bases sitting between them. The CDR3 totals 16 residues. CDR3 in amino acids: CASSPNRLQGNTEAFF. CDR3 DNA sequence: TGTGCCAGCTCACCCAATCGGTTACAGGGGAACACTGAAGCTTTCTTT.